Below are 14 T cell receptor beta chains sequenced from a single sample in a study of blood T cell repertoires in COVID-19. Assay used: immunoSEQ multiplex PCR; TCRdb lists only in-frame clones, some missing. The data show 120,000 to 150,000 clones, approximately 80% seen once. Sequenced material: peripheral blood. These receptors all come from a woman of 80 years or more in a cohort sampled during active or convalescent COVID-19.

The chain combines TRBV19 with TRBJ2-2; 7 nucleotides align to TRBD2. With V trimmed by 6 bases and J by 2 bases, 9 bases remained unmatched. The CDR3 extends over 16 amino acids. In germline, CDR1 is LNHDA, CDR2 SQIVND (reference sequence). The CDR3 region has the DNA TGTGCCAGTAGGGGCGGGGGTACTAGTAACACCGGGGAGCTGTTTTTT. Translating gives CASRGGGTSNTGELFF.

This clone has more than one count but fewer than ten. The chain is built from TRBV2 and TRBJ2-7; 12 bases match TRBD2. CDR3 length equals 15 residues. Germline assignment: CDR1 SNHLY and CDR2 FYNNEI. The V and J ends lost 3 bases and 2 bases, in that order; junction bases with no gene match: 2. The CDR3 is CASSDASGGAYEQYF. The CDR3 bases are TGTGCCAGCAGTGATGCTAGCGGGGGGGCCTACGAGCAGTACTTC.

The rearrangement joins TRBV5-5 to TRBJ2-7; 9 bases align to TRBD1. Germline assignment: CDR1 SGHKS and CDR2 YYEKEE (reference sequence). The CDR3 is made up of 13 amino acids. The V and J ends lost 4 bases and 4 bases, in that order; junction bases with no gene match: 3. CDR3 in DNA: TGTGCCAGCAGCCAACAGGGGGCATACGAGCAGTACTTC. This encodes CASSQQGAYEQYF.

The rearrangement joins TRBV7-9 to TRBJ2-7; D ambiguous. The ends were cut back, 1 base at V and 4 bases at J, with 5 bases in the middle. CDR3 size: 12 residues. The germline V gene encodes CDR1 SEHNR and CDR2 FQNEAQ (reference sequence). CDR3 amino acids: CASSLVSYEQYF. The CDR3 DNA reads TGTGCCAGCAGCTTAGTTAGTTACGAGCAGTACTTC.

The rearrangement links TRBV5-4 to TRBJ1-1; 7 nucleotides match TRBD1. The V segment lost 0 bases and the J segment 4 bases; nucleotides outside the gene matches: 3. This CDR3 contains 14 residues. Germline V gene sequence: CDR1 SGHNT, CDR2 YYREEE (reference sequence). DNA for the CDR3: TGTGCCAGCAGCTTGGCAGGGGGGCCCACTGAAGCTTTCTTT. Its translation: CASSLAGGPTEAFF.

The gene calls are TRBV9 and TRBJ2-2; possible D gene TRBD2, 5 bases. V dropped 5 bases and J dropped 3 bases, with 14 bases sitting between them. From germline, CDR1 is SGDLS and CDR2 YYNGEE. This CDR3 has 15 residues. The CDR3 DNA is TGTGCCAGCAGAGCCGGACTCGCGGACACCGGGGAGCTGTTTTTT. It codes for CASRAGLADTGELFF.

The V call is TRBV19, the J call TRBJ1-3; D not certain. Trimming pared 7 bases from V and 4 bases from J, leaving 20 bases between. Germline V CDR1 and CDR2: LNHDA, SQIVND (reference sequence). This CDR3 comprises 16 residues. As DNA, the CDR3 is TGTGCCAGTACCACGGGGAGGGCAGGATCGGGAAACACCATATATTTT. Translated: CASTTGRAGSGNTIYF.

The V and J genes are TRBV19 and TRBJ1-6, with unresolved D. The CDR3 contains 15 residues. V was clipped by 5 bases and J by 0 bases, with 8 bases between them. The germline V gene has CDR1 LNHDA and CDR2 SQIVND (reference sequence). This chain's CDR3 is CASSEESSYNSPLHF. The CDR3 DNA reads TGTGCCAGTAGTGAGGAAAGCTCCTATAATTCACCCCTCCACTTT.

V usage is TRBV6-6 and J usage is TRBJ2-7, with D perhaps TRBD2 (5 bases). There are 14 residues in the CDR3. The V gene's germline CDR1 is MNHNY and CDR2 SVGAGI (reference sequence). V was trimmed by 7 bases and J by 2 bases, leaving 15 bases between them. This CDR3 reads CASNLGGGAYEQYF. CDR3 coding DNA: TGTGCCAGCAATCTAGGAGGTGGAGCCTACGAGCAGTACTTC.

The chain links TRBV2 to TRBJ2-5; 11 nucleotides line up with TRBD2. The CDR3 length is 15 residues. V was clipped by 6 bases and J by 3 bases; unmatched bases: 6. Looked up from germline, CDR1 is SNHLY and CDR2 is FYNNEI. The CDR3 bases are TGTGCCAGCAGCGTAATACTAGCGGGGGAAGAGACCCAGTACTTC. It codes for CASSVILAGEETQYF.

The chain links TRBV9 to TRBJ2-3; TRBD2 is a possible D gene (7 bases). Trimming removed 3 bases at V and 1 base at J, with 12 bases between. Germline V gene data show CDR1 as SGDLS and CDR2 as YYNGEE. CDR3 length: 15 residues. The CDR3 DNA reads TGTGCCAGCAGCGAGGGGGGGAGTGGCACAGATACGCAGTATTTT. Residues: CASSEGGSGTDTQYF.

DNA of the CDR3: TGTGCCAGCAGCTCGGACATCTTAAGGACCGGGGAGCTGTTTTTT. This translates into CASSSDILRTGELFF. This chain uses TRBV7-6 with TRBJ2-2, with a weak D call TRBD1 (5 bases). The CDR3 runs 15 residues. Germline loops: CDR1 SGHVS, CDR2 FNYEAQ. V lost 4 bases and J 5 bases, leaving 14 bases between the germline ends.

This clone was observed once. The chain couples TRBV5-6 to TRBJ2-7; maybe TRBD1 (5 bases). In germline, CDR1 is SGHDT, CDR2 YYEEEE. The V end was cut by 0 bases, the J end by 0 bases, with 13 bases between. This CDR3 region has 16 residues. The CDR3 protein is CASSLGAGSSSYEQYV. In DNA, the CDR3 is TGTGCCAGCAGCTTGGGGGCAGGGTCAAGCTCCTACGAGCAGTACGTC.

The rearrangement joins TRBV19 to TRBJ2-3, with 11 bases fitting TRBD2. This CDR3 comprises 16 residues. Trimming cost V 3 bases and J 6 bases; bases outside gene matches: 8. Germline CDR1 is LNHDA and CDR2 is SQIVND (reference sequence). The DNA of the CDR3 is TGTGCCAGTAGTATTGGTAGCGGGGGGGTTGGGGATACGCAGTATTTT. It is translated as CASSIGSGGVGDTQYF.